A selection of T cell receptor beta chains follows, all from one sample in a study of shared clonotypes between healthy human individuals. Measured with immunoSEQ multiplex PCR; TCRdb has only the in-frame clones, and not every one. This table has 2,500,000 or so clones, 93% appearing once. Sequenced: naive CD4+ T cells from PBMCs. The receptors shown here come from a man aged 18-30 years in good health. Some clones in this sample may be carry-over from other donors' samples. Both conserved end residues are part of each CDR3. The order of the fields is D gene, V gene, CDR3 protein. D genes are given only for firm matches.

D: TRBD2
V: TRBV5-4
CDR3: CASSLALLAGGYNEQFF

D: -
V: TRBV5-4
CDR3: CASSDRRGTDTQYF

D: TRBD1
V: TRBV6-4
CDR3: CASSPQGANEQFF

D: -
V: TRBV30
CDR3: CAWSVQQLNQPQHF

D: TRBD1
V: TRBV28
CDR3: CASPPRVGQGARYSYEQYF

D: -
V: TRBV6-6
CDR3: CASSLGMRGPNEKLFF

D: -
V: TRBV2
CDR3: CASMGGTRNTGELFF

D: -
V: TRBV14
CDR3: CASRGVGGDSYNEQFF

D: TRBD1
V: TRBV11-2
CDR3: CASSPGTDEQYF

D: -
V: TRBV6-1
CDR3: CASSEIEQGGAQPQHF

D: TRBD2
V: TRBV4-3
CDR3: CASSQDYGGAGGKFF

D: -
V: TRBV9
CDR3: CASSVALGNIQYF

D: TRBD1
V: TRBV5-1
CDR3: CASSLGTGVADEKLFF

D: TRBD1
V: TRBV6-5
CDR3: CASSYSGQGNNEQFF

D: TRBD1
V: TRBV25-1
CDR3: CASSGYLARGDYGYTF

D: -
V: TRBV9
CDR3: CASSQRTDNQPQHF

D: TRBD1
V: TRBV6-1
CDR3: CASSREKNNRGVYF

D: -
V: TRBV9
CDR3: CASSVVGVGGTQYF

D: -
V: TRBV7-9
CDR3: CASSLGSRSANTEAFF

D: -
V: TRBV2
CDR3: CASSEALWSVGRGTEAFF

D: TRBD1
V: TRBV5-8
CDR3: CASSLGGRGRGAEAFF

D: TRBD2
V: TRBV4-1
CDR3: CASSQAGTSGSTDTQYF

D: TRBD2
V: TRBV9
CDR3: CASSVGGLAGGEADTQYF

D: -
V: TRBV27
CDR3: CASSLYGRMYNEQFF

D: TRBD1
V: TRBV30
CDR3: CAWKGQGHEQYF

D: TRBD1
V: TRBV12-5
CDR3: CASGPGQGGEQYF

D: -
V: TRBV10-3
CDR3: CAISDIRVRSYEQYF

D: -
V: TRBV10-3
CDR3: CAISEGPNNQPQHF

D: -
V: TRBV5-1
CDR3: CASSLNTGATEAFF

D: -
V: TRBV19
CDR3: CASSMGRTNTGELFF

D: TRBD2
V: TRBV4-1
CDR3: CASSQETPSGIAHEQFF

D: -
V: TRBV27
CDR3: CASSYDRYQPQHF

D: -
V: TRBV28
CDR3: CASSTKSGRIDTEAFF

D: -
V: TRBV7-6
CDR3: CASSLVPTVATSGQYF

D: -
V: TRBV2
CDR3: CASSDQGGDYEQYF

D: -
V: TRBV7-2
CDR3: CASSLGGQTNEKLFF

D: TRBD1
V: TRBV5-5
CDR3: CASSLRGQVYGYTF

D: -
V: TRBV9
CDR3: CASSPGGPTWGEQFF

D: -
V: TRBV27
CDR3: CASRGVLRGYTF

D: -
V: TRBV5-1
CDR3: CASSLQGRNEQFF

D: -
V: TRBV4-3
CDR3: CASSQDGGDGQFF

D: TRBD2
V: TRBV7-2
CDR3: CASSSAPRSGSVSETQYF

D: TRBD1
V: TRBV6-4
CDR3: CASSPHRGNTEAFF